This is a list of T cell receptor beta chains from one sample in a study of blood T cells in healthy people across ages. TCRdb processed the 5' RACE reads anew with MiXCR; each CDR3 protein has one entry. The sample lists roughly 1,500,000 distinct CDR3 sequences; roughly a third were seen once. The sequencing sample was made of blood. These TCRs come from a young woman in good health. Both conserved end residues are part of each CDR3. The order of the fields is J gene, D gene, V gene, clone size, CDR3 protein, CDR3 DNA. D genes are given only for firm matches. Clone size is shown for a subset of rows, as once, few, many or a class of expanded clone.

>TRBJ2-3|TRBD2|TRBV9|few
CASSPGVAGGPGTQYF
TGTGCCAGCAGCCCCGGGGTAGCGGGGGGTCCAGGAACGCAGTATTTT
>TRBJ2-1|TRBD1|TRBV7-3|.
CVSSLRDRDNEQFF
TGTGTCAGCAGCTTAAGGGACAGAGACAATGAGCAGTTCTTC
>TRBJ2-3|TRBD2|TRBV27|few
CASSHSGSETDTQYF
TGTGCCAGCAGTCATAGCGGGAGCGAGACAGATACGCAGTATTTT
>TRBJ1-1|.|TRBV20-1|few
CSARSEGITEAFF
TGCAGTGCTCGAAGCGAGGGGATCACTGAAGCTTTCTTT
>TRBJ2-1|.|TRBV5-4|.
CASSLDPTKNEQFF
TGTGCCAGCAGCTTGGACCCCACTAAGAATGAGCAGTTCTTC
>TRBJ2-1|.|TRBV3-1|.
CASSRAQSSYNEQFF
TGTGCCAGCAGCCGTGCCCAAAGCTCCTACAATGAGCAGTTCTTC
>TRBJ1-2|.|TRBV14|.
CASSQDMKGGYYGYTF
TGTGCCAGCAGCCAAGATATGAAGGGAGGATACTATGGCTACACCTTC
>TRBJ1-4|.|TRBV15|.
CATSLSRFGEKLFF
TGTGCCACCAGCCTCTCGCGGTTCGGTGAAAAACTGTTTTTT
>TRBJ2-5|.|TRBV27|few
CASSLFGGRQETQYF
TGTGCCAGCAGTTTGTTCGGGGGACGGCAAGAGACCCAGTACTTC
>TRBJ1-5|.|TRBV5-5|.
CASTQAGNQPQHF
TGTGCCAGCACCCAGGCGGGCAATCAGCCCCAGCATTTT
>TRBJ2-5|TRBD1|TRBV7-8|few
CASSLGAGQGETQYF
TGTGCCAGCAGCTTAGGGGCGGGACAGGGGGAGACCCAGTACTTC
>TRBJ2-1|.|TRBV7-2|few
CASSLELGEVDEQFF
TGTGCCAGCAGCTTAGAGCTAGGAGAGGTGGATGAGCAGTTCTTC
>TRBJ2-1|.|TRBV27|.
CASSLGWNNEQFF
TGTGCCAGCAGTTTGGGGTGGAATAATGAGCAGTTCTTC
>TRBJ1-1|TRBD1|TRBV7-9|.
CASSSKPFRQGSNTEAFF
TGTGCCAGCAGCTCCAAGCCCTTCAGACAGGGCTCCAACACTGAAGCTTTCTTT
>TRBJ1-2|.|TRBV27|.
CASSIAPGLGYTF
TGTGCCAGCAGTATCGCCCCAGGTTTGGGCTACACCTTC
>TRBJ1-2|.|TRBV13|many
CASSLGRSYGYTF
TGTGCCAGCAGCTTAGGCCGGAGTTACGGCTACACCTTC
>TRBJ2-3|.|TRBV3-1|.
CASSQGTKDTQYF
TGTGCCAGCAGCCAAGGGACAAAAGATACGCAGTATTTT
>TRBJ2-1|TRBD2|TRBV5-1|.
CASSLGLAGDYPKREQFF
TGCGCCAGCAGCCTGGGACTAGCGGGGGACTACCCGAAGCGGGAGCAGTTCTTC
>TRBJ1-1|.|TRBV5-1|.
CASCNRMNTEAFF
TGCGCCAGCTGTAATAGAATGAACACTGAAGCTTTCTTT
>TRBJ2-6|.|TRBV5-1|.
CASSLARPKGPPSGANVLTF
TGCGCCAGCAGCTTGGCTAGGCCCAAGGGTCCGCCCTCTGGGGCCAACGTCCTGACTTTC